This T cell receptor (beta chain) was identified during a study of cytotoxic CD8 clonotypes in ibrutinib-treated CLL. Study-level background: Enrolment comprised under twelve relapsed/refractory and over 14 treatment-naive patients; about 18 were IGHV unmutated. Results showed roughly 25 partial and 2 complete responses; following median 68 months, approximately 15 remained remitted, approximately twelve advanced.

Study-wide findings and caveats: Circulating CD8+ T-cell counts were tracked by baseline clonality, which exceeded that of age-matched healthy donors.

Data came from immunoSEQ multiplex PCR; TCRdb stores just in-frame clones and leaves some out. The data contain roughly 200,000 clones, roughly three quarters of them seen just once; the ten biggest clones take up roughly 6.4%. The length of the CDR3 is 14 residues. Germline CDR1 is SEHNR and CDR2 is FQNEAQ (reference sequence). The V gene lost 1 base and the J gene lost 5 bases, with 12 bases spanning the gap. As for this clone: The antigen is unknown.

This receptor was taken from a human donor with chronic lymphocytic leukemia. Sequenced material: PBMCs, taken after 12 months of ibrutinib treatment. This sequence joins TRBV7-9 and TRBJ2-7; D perhaps matches TRBD1 (6 bases). CDR3 nucleotide sequence: TGTGCCAGCAGCTTAGGTCTCAGGGGCCACGAGCAGTACTTC. Translation gives CASSLGLRGHEQYF. Supplemented by reference TRBV7-9 and TRBJ2-7, the full variable domain reads DTGVSQNPRHKITKRGQNVTFRCDPISEHNRLYWYRQTLGQGPEFLTYFQNEAQLEKSRLLSDRFSAERPKGSFSTLEIQRTEQGDSAMYLCASSLGLRGHEQYFGPGTRLTVT.